The T cell receptor (beta chain) described here comes from a study of beta chain features in type 1 diabetes. This CDR3 has 15 amino acids. Germline assignment: CDR1 SNHLY and CDR2 FYNNEI. The germline V and J ends were trimmed by 6 bases and 3 bases, with 16 bases remaining between them. Sequenced material consisted of expressed TCRB transcripts (all of the isolated RNA was reverse transcribed). Here immunoSEQ multiplex PCR was the method, and the copy in TCRdb shows in-frame clones only, minus some. The sample lists about 900,000 clones; about a sixth were seen once. Study-wide results and caveats: Cells with high TCR expression could be over-represented by cDNA sequencing. The VDJ junctions of type 1 diabetes patients carried fewer insertions and more deletions.

This clone was found a few times. Its antigen is unknown. The sample comprised naive CD4+ T cells from blood. The source is a woman under 30 in good health. The rearrangement joins TRBV2 to TRBJ2-3; D possibly corresponds to TRBD1 (6 bases). The CDR3 region is CASSANRVGTDTQYF. In DNA, the CDR3 is TGTGCCAGCAGCGCAAACAGGGTTGGTACAGATACGCAGTATTTT.